This T cell receptor beta chain was documented in a study of glioma-infiltrating T cells. At least ten counts were recorded for this clonotype. The antigen is unknown. Findings of the study overall: Tissue and blood shared very few CDR3 sequences. Non-neoplastic patients had below-expected tissue-blood divergence, while all gliomas exceeded expectation.

CDR3 length equals 15 residues. V shed 5 bases and J shed 2 bases, with 15 bases lying between them. Germline CDR1 and CDR2: MNHEY and SMNVEV (reference sequence). Using RNA template, CDR3s of TCR alpha and beta were amplified with iRepertoire arm-PCR. For one-step reverse transcription and amplification, about 85-400 ng of tissue mRNA or PBMC total RNA was used. TCRdb analysed the multiplex PCR reads with MiXCR anew, one entry per CDR3 protein. The sample lists roughly 190,000 distinct CDR3 sequences; 32% were seen once. This receptor was identified in a human donor with low-grade glioma or glioblastoma, undergoing nonglioma brain surgery, or in good health (not recorded which). The chain has TRBV27 and TRBJ2-5; D perhaps matches TRBD2 (5 bases). The sample was glioma tissue, nonneoplastic brain tissue, or PBMCs (not recorded which). The CDR3: CASSPEDGMQETQYF. As DNA, the CDR3 is TGTGCCAGCAGTCCGGAGGACGGCATGCAAGAGACCCAGTACTTC.